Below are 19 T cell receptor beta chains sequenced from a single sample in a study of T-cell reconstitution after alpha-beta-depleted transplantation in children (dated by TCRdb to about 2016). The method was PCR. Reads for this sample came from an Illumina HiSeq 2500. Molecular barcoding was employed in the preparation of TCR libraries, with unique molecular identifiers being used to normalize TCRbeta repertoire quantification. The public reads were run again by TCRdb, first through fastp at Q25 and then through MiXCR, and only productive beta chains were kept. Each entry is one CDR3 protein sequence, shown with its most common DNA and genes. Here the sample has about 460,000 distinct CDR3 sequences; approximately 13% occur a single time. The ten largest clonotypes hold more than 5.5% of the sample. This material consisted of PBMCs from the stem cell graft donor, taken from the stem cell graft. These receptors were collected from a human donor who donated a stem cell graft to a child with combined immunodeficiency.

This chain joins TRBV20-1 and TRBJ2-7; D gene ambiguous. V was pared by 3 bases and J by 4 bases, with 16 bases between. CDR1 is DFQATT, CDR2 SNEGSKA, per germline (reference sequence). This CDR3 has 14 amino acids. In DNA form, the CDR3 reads TGCAGTGCTAGTCGTTCCGGTGTGGTGTACGAGCAGTACTTC. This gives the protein CSASRSGVVYEQYF.

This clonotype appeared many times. CDR3 protein: CASSKTRPGGYETQYF. The CDR3 nucleotides are TGTGCCAGCAGCAAAACTCGCCCAGGGGGTTATGAGACCCAGTACTTC. This rearrangement joins TRBV21-1 to TRBJ2-5; TRBD1 is the table's D call and was not checked against the DNA. TRBV21-1 is flagged as a pseudogene. The CDR3 has 16 residues.

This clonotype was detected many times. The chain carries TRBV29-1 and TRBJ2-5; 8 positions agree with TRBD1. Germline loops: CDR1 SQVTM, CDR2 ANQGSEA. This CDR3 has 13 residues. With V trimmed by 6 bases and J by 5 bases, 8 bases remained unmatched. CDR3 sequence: CSVDRGSEETQYF. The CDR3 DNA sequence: TGCAGCGTCGACAGGGGATCGGAGGAGACCCAGTACTTC.

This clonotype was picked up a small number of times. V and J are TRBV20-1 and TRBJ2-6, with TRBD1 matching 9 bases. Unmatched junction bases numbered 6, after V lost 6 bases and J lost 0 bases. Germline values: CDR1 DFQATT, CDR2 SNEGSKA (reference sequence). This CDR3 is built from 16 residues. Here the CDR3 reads CSARRDRVSGANVLTF. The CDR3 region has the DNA TGCAGTGCCCGGCGGGACAGGGTCTCTGGGGCCAACGTCCTGACTTTC.

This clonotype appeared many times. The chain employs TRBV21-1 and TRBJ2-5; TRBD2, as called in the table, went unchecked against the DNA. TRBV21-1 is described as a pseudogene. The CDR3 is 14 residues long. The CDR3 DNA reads TGTGCCAGCAGCCTACGGGAAGACAGACCGACCCAGTACTTC. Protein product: CASSLREDRPTQYF.

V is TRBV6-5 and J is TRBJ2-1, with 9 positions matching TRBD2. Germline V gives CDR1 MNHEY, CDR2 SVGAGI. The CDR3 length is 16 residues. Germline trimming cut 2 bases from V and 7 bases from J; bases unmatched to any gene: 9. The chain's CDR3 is CASSYTAGGPGNEQFF. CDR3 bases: TGTGCCAGCAGTTACACCGCGGGAGGGCCAGGGAATGAGCAGTTCTTC.

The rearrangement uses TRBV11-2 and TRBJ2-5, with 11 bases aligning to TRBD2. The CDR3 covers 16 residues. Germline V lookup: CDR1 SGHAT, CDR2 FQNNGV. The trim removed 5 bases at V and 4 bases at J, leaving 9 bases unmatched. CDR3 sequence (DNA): TGTGCCAGCAGCGTCACTAGCGGGGGAATATCAGAGACCCAGTACTTC. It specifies CASSVTSGGISETQYF.

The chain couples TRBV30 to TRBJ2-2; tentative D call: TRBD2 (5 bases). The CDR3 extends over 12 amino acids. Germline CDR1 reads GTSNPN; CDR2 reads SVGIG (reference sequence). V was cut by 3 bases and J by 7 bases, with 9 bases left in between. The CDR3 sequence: CAWRRAGGELFF. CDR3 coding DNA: TGTGCCTGGAGAAGGGCGGGCGGGGAGCTGTTTTTT.

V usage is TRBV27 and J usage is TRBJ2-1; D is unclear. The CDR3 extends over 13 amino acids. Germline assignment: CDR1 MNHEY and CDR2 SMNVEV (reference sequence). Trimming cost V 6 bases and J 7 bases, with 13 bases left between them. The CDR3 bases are TGTGCCAGCAGCCCCACGGTCGTTAATGAGCAGTTCTTC. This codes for CASSPTVVNEQFF.

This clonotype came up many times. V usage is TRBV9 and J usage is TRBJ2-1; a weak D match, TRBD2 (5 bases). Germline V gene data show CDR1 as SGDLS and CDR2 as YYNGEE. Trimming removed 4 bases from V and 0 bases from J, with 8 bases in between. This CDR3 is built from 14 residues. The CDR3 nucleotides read TGTGCCAGCAGCACCGGGGTCTCCTACAATGAGCAGTTCTTC. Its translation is CASSTGVSYNEQFF.

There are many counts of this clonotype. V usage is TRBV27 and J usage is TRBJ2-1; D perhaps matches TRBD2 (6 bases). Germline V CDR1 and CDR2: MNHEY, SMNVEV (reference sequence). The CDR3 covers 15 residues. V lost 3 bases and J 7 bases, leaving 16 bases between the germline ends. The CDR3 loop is CASSLGRGGPNEQFF. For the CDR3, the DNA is TGTGCCAGCAGTTTGGGTCGGGGAGGCCCTAATGAGCAGTTCTTC.

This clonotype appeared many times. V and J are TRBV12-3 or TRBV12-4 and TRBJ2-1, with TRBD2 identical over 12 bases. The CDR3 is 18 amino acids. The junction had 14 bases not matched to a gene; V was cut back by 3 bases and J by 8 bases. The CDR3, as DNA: TGTGCCAGCAGTTTGGGGCTAGCGGGGGGGCCGTGGATCGATGAGCAGTTCTTC. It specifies CASSLGLAGGPWIDEQFF.

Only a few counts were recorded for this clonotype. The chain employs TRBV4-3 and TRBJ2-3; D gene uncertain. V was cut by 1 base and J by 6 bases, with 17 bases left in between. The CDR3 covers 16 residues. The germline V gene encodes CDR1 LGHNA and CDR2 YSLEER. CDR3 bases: TGCGCCAGCAGCCAAGGGGCGGCGACACCACAGGATACGCAGTATTTT. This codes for CASSQGAATPQDTQYF.

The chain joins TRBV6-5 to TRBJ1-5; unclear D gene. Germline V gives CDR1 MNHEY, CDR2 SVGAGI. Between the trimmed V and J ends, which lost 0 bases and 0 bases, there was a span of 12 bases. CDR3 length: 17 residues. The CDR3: CASSYSSHGDSNQPQHF. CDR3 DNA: TGTGCCAGCAGTTACTCGTCCCACGGAGATAGCAATCAGCCCCAGCATTTT.

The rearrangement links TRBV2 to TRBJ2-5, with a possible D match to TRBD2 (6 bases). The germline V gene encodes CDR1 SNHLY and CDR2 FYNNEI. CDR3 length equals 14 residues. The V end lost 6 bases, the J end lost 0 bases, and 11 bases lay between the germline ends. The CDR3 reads CASRITSHQETQYF. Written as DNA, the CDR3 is TGTGCCAGCAGGATAACTAGCCACCAAGAGACCCAGTACTTC.

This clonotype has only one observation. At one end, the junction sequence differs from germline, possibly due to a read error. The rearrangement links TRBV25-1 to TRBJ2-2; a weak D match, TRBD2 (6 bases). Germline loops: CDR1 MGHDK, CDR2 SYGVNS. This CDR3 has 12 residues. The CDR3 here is CASSEFAGEVFF. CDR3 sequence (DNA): TGTGCCAGCAGTGAATTTGCCGGGGAGGTGTTTTTT.

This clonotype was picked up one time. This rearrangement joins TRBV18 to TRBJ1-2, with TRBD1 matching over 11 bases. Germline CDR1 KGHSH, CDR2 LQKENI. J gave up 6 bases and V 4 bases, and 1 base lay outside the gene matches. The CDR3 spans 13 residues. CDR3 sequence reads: CASSQGQGDGYTF. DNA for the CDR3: TGTGCCAGCTCACAGGGACAGGGGGATGGCTACACCTTC.

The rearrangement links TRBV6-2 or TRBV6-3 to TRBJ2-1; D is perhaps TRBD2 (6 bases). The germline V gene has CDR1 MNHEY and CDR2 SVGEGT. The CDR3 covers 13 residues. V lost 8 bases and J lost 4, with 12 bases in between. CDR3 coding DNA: TGTGCCAGCGGTCGCGGGGATTACAATGAGCAGTTCTTC. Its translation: CASGRGDYNEQFF.

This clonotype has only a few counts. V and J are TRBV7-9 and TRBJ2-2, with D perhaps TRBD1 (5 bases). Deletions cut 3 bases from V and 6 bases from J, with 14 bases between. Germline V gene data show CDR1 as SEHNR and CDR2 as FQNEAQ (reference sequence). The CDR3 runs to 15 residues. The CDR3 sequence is CASSLGSQVAGELFF. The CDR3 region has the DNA TGTGCCAGCAGCTTGGGGTCACAGGTGGCCGGGGAGCTGTTTTTT.